Shown below are 6 T cell receptor beta chains from a single sample sequenced in a study of T-cell reconstitution after alpha-beta-depleted transplantation in children. Unique molecular identifiers were incorporated into the prepared TCRbeta library. A single record per CDR3 protein comes from TCRdb applying MiXCR to the PCR reads. The table records some 600,000 distinct CDR3 sequences, over 10% of them present only once. This sample comprised PBMCs, mostly from graft donor cells, obtained 360 days after TCRalphabeta/CD19-depleted stem cell transplant. The receptors here all came from a male patient aged 10 to 17 who had a stem cell transplant for acute myeloid leukemia, so the T cells may come from the graft donor.

This clonotype came up a few times. The V call is TRBV7-2, the J call TRBJ2-5, with D perhaps TRBD1 (6 bases). Trimming removed 5 bases from V and 5 bases from J, with 15 bases in between. CDR1 and CDR2 from the germline V gene are SGHTA and FQGNSA. This CDR3 is built from 14 residues. CDR3 protein: CASSGTYVRETQYF. CDR3 in DNA: TGTGCCAGCAGCGGGACATACGTCCGGGAGACCCAGTACTTC. Full variable domain (outside the CDR3, taken from reference TRBV7-2 and TRBJ2-5): GAGVSQSPSNKVTEKGKDVELRCDPISGHTALYWYRQSLGQGLEFLIYFQGNSAPDKSGLPSDRFSAERTGGSVSTLTIQRTQQEDSAVYLCASSGTYVRETQYFGPGTRLLVL.

In this sample, this clonotype turned up many times. As DNA, the CDR3 is TGTGCCAGCAGCTTAGGGCCGTCGTCCTCCTACAATGAGCAGTTCTTC. Protein product: CASSLGPSSSYNEQFF. The rearrangement links TRBV7-2 to TRBJ2-1; D remains unclear. The V and J ends lost 1 base and 0 bases respectively, with 10 bases between them. The CDR3 loop spans 16 amino acids. Germline CDR1 is SGHTA and CDR2 is FQGNSA.

The rearrangement links TRBV12-3 or TRBV12-4 to TRBJ2-3; no reliable D call. This CDR3 has 16 amino acids. The V end lost 6 bases, the J end lost 0 bases, and 16 bases lay between the germline ends. CDR3 in amino acids: CASSPPRVSSTDTQYF. For the CDR3, the DNA is TGTGCCAGCAGCCCACCTCGGGTCAGCAGCACAGATACGCAGTATTTT.

The chain has TRBV5-6 and TRBJ2-4, with D perhaps TRBD1 or TRBD2 (5 bases each). This CDR3 has 18 residues. Trimming stripped 5 bases from V and 3 bases from J, with 24 bases between. The V gene's germline CDR1 is SGHDT and CDR2 YYEEEE. In DNA, the CDR3 is TGTGCCAGCAGTGAGGACTCATGGGGCCCGGTAAACAAAAACATTCAGTACTTC. Its translation is CASSEDSWGPVNKNIQYF.

This clonotype showed up just a few times. The germline gene is not matched at one end of the junction; a read error may be the cause. V gene TRBV11-1 combines with J gene TRBJ2-1, with 7 bases identical to TRBD1. Germline lookup yields CDR1 SGHAT and CDR2 FQDESV (reference sequence). CDR3 length equals 20 residues. This chain's CDR3 is CASSVAKLTGQRGSHNEQFF. The CDR3 DNA reads TGTGCCAGCAGCGTAGCGAAATTGACAGGGCAGAGGGGCTCCCACAATGAGCAGTTCTTC.

The chain is built from TRBV27 and TRBJ2-5; 8 nucleotides line up with TRBD1. J gave up 4 bases and V 2 bases, and 9 bases lay outside the gene matches. Germline loops: CDR1 MNHEY, CDR2 SMNVEV (reference sequence). This CDR3 contains 16 residues. DNA of the CDR3: TGTGCCAGCAGTTTAATAAGATCGACAGGGGCAGAGACCCAGTACTTC. Amino acid sequence: CASSLIRSTGAETQYF.